Listed below are T cell receptor beta chains from one sample, sequenced in a study of blood T cell repertoires in COVID-19. Only in-frame clones appear in the TCRdb table, and some are missing; sequencing was by immunoSEQ multiplex PCR. Of 100,000 to 150,000 clones in the sample, 84% are singletons; the top ten hold approximately 1.5%. The sample was peripheral blood. These receptors came from a man aged 55 to 70 with acute or convalescent COVID-19. CDR3s include the opening cysteine and the closing phenylalanine or tryptophan. The order of the fields is CDR3 length, V gene, clone size, J gene, D gene, CDR3 DNA, CDR3 protein. The D gene is left open where the match is weak. Some rows have no size entry. The others give once, few or many, or a class for an expanded clone.

13	TRBV18	-	TRBJ1-5	-	TGTGCCAGCTCACCTCACAACAACCAGCCCCAGCATTTT	CASSPHNNQPQHF
14	TRBV5-1	-	TRBJ2-7	TRBD1	TGCGCCAGCAGCGCGGGACAGGGGGGTTACGAGCAGTACTTC	CASSAGQGGYEQYF
14	TRBV29-1	-	TRBJ2-7	TRBD1	TGCAGCGTTCAATTGACAGGGTTGGCTTACGAGCAGTACTTC	CSVQLTGLAYEQYF
14	TRBV29-1	-	TRBJ1-1	-	TGCAGCGTTGTTAAGGGGCCGCGGGGAACGGAAGCTTTCTTT	CSVVKGPRGTEAFF
14	TRBV5-1	-	TRBJ1-1	-	TGCGCCAGCAGCTTGGACCGCGGGGACACTGAAGCTTTCTTT	CASSLDRGDTEAFF
19	TRBV7-9	-	TRBJ2-2	TRBD2	TGTGCCAGCAGCTGGCCGGGACTAGCGGGAGGGCCTAACACCGGGGAGCTGTTTTTT	CASSWPGLAGGPNTGELFF
14	TRBV6-2/TRBV6-3	-	TRBJ2-1	TRBD2	TGTGCCAGCAGCCCCAGCGGGGAGTACAATGAGCAGTTCTTC	CASSPSGEYNEQFF
14	TRBV18	once	TRBJ2-2	TRBD1	TGTGCCAGCTCACCTGGGACAGACACCGGGGAGCTGTTTTTT	CASSPGTDTGELFF
13	TRBV24-1	-	TRBJ2-1	-	TGTGCCACCAGTGAACCCAAAGCGTATGAGCAGTTCTTC	CATSEPKAYEQFF
14	TRBV28	medium-sized	TRBJ1-3	-	TGTGCCAGCAGTTCAACAGGAGGGAGAAACACCATATATTTT	CASSSTGGRNTIYF
17	TRBV18	-	TRBJ2-6	TRBD1	TGTGCCAGCTCACCACGACAGGGGTTCTCTGGGGCCAACGTCCTGACTTTC	CASSPRQGFSGANVLTF
14	TRBV29-1	-	TRBJ2-3	TRBD1	TGCAGCGACCTCGGGACAGCTAGCACAGATACGCAGTATTTT	CSDLGTASTDTQYF
18	TRBV29-1	-	TRBJ1-2	TRBD1	TGCAGCGTTGACCCCCTGGACAGGGCGGCCTCTGCAAATTGGGGCTACACCTTC	CSVDPLDRAASANWGYTF
13	TRBV2	-	TRBJ2-5	-	TGTGCCAGCAGTGTACCGGGACAAGAGACCCAGTACTTC	CASSVPGQETQYF
11	TRBV10-1	once	TRBJ1-4	-	TGCGCCAGCAGTGTGGGGGAGGAACTGTTTTTT	CASSVGEELFF